These T cell receptor beta chains were read from a single sample in a study of control samples from healthy donors and cancer patients. The data were produced by immunoSEQ multiplex PCR, yet TCRdb's version contains in-frame clones alone and is incomplete. The table has 75,000 to 90,000 clones, roughly nine tenths seen once. Sequencing was performed on blood. The receptor source for this set is a man under 40 in good health. Both conserved end residues are part of each CDR3. The D gene is left open where the match is weak. Size tells how often a clone was seen (once, few, many) or the class of an expanded clone, and some rows leave it out.

clone size	D gene	V gene	J gene	CDR3 protein	CDR3 DNA
-	TRBD1	TRBV11-2	TRBJ1-5	CASSPRQGGNQPQHF	TGTGCCAGCAGCCCAAGACAGGGGGGCAATCAGCCCCAGCATTTT
-	TRBD1	TRBV28	TRBJ2-7	CASSLYRGHYEQYF	TGTGCCAGCAGTTTATACAGGGGGCACTACGAGCAGTACTTC
once	TRBD2	TRBV4-1	TRBJ2-3	CARKGMGGEADTQYF	TGCGCCAGAAAGGGTATGGGGGGGGAGGCAGATACGCAGTATTTT
-	TRBD1	TRBV12-5	TRBJ2-3	CASGSGQVGTDTQYF	TGTGCTAGTGGTTCCGGACAGGTGGGCACAGATACGCAGTATTTT
-	-	TRBV12-3/TRBV12-4	TRBJ2-1	CASSLMVGYEQFF	TGTGCCAGCAGTTTGATGGTCGGTTATGAGCAGTTCTTC
-	-	TRBV4-1	TRBJ2-1	CASSQETGVFGNEQFF	TGCGCCAGCAGCCAAGAGACAGGTGTCTTTGGGAATGAGCAGTTCTTC
-	-	TRBV7-2	TRBJ2-4	CASSLGGIQYF	TGTGCCAGCAGCTTGGGCGGCATTCAGTACTTC
-	-	TRBV24-1	TRBJ1-5	CATSAGNQPQHF	TGTGCCACCAGTGCGGGTAATCAGCCCCAGCATTTT
-	-	TRBV19	TRBJ1-5	CASTLAGASNQPQHF	TGTGCCAGTACCCTGGCCGGGGCAAGCAATCAGCCCCAGCATTTT
-	TRBD1	TRBV11-2	TRBJ2-3	CASSFPPGGQGAKKQYF	TGTGCCAGCAGCTTCCCGCCGGGGGGACAGGGGGCGAAGAAGCAGTATTTT
few	-	TRBV18	TRBJ2-5	CASQRSGETQYF	TGTGCCAGTCAGAGATCCGGGGAGACCCAGTACTTC
-	-	TRBV18	TRBJ1-1	CASSQGENTEAFF	TGTGCCAGCTCACAGGGGGAGAACACTGAAGCTTTCTTT
-	TRBD2	TRBV19	TRBJ2-5	CASSMAGTSGKETQYF	TGTGCCAGTAGTATGGCCGGGACTAGCGGGAAAGAGACCCAGTACTTC
-	-	TRBV6-5	TRBJ1-6	CASVPTALYNSPLHF	TGTGCCAGCGTCCCGACAGCCTTATATAATTCACCCCTCCACTTT
once	-	TRBV25-1	TRBJ2-5	CASSEGGGRDQETQYF	TGTGCCAGCAGTGAAGGAGGGGGACGGGACCAAGAGACCCAGTACTTC
-	TRBD1	TRBV5-8	TRBJ2-3	CASSLLTGMFSDTQYF	TGTGCCAGCAGCTTGTTGACAGGGATGTTTTCAGATACGCAGTATTTT
-	-	TRBV5-1	TRBJ1-1	CASSFTGNTEAFF	TGCGCCAGCAGTTTTACAGGGAACACTGAAGCTTTCTTT
-	-	TRBV12-5	TRBJ2-5	CASGSSGPSLEETQYF	TGTGCTAGTGGTTCATCGGGGCCATCACTTGAGGAGACCCAGTACTTC
-	-	TRBV12-3/TRBV12-4	TRBJ2-2	CASSFGGTGELFF	TGTGCCAGCAGTTTTGGGGGCACCGGGGAGCTGTTTTTT
-	-	TRBV25-1	TRBJ1-2	CASSDRVQFYGYTF	TGTGCCAGCAGTGATAGGGTACAGTTCTATGGCTACACCTTC
-	-	TRBV11-2	TRBJ1-1	CASTNRSARNTEAFF	TGTGCCAGCACTAACCGGTCAGCCAGGAACACTGAAGCTTTCTTT
-	TRBD2	TRBV7-9	TRBJ2-7	CASSFTSGATVEQYF	TGTGCCAGCAGCTTTACTAGCGGGGCCACAGTGGAGCAGTACTTC
-	TRBD2	TRBV5-1	TRBJ2-5	CASRSRLAGGQETQYF	TGCGCCAGCAGGTCTAGACTAGCGGGGGGGCAAGAGACCCAGTACTTC
-	-	TRBV29-1	TRBJ2-1	CSVERVQGVSNEQFF	TGCAGCGTTGAGCGTGTACAGGGAGTGAGCAATGAGCAGTTCTTC
-	TRBD1	TRBV29-1	TRBJ2-7	CSAGTGRNEQYF	TGCAGCGCGGGGACAGGGAGGAACGAGCAGTACTTC
-	-	TRBV7-2	TRBJ2-5	CASSLGQGQETQYF	TGTGCCAGCAGCTTAGGGCAGGGACAAGAGACCCAGTACTTC
-	TRBD1	TRBV19	TRBJ1-1	CASSRTGVNTEAFF	TGTGCCAGTAGTAGGACAGGGGTGAACACTGAAGCTTTCTTT
once	TRBD1	TRBV19	TRBJ1-2	CASSDIRQGNYGYTF	TGTGCCAGTAGTGACATCCGACAGGGAAACTATGGCTACACCTTC
few	-	TRBV25-1	TRBJ1-4	CASSEYIRATNEKLFF	TGTGCCAGCAGTGAATATATCCGGGCAACTAATGAAAAACTGTTTTTT
-	TRBD1	TRBV6-5	TRBJ2-5	CASSWGRGLYETQYF	TGTGCCAGCAGTTGGGGCAGGGGGCTCTACGAGACCCAGTACTTC
-	-	TRBV7-9	TRBJ2-2	CASSPRDKNTGELFF	TGTGCCAGCAGCCCACGGGACAAGAACACCGGGGAGCTGTTTTTT
-	TRBD2	TRBV7-2	TRBJ2-1	CASSAHGLAVYNEQFF	TGTGCCAGCAGCGCACACGGACTAGCGGTATACAATGAGCAGTTCTTC
-	TRBD1	TRBV30	TRBJ2-1	CAWSRGSYNEQFF	TGTGCCTGGAGCAGGGGGTCCTACAATGAGCAGTTCTTC
-	-	TRBV28	TRBJ1-3	CASSLGGNRNTIYF	TGTGCCAGCAGTTTAGGCGGAAACCGAAACACCATATATTTT
-	-	TRBV10-3	TRBJ2-2	CAISDGTGELFF	TGTGCCATCAGTGACGGCACCGGGGAGCTGTTTTTT
-	-	TRBV2	TRBJ1-5	CASRDSIQPQHF	TGTGCCAGCAGGGACAGCATTCAGCCCCAGCATTTT
-	-	TRBV5-6	TRBJ1-1	CASSLQGRAVLRGAFF	TGTGCCAGCAGCTTACAGGGCCGAGCCGTACTGCGCGGAGCTTTCTTT
-	TRBD2	TRBV9	TRBJ2-1	CASSVGTSGGVDNEQFF	TGTGCCAGCAGCGTCGGGACTAGCGGGGGTGTGGACAATGAGCAGTTCTTC
-	-	TRBV6-6	TRBJ2-1	CASSPLRGGPVDSEQFF	TGTGCCAGCAGTCCCCTAAGGGGGGGCCCTGTGGACAGTGAGCAGTTCTTC
-	TRBD2	TRBV4-2	TRBJ2-1	CASSPKAGVNSYNEQFF	TGTGCCAGCAGCCCGAAAGCGGGGGTTAACTCCTACAATGAGCAGTTCTTC
-	-	TRBV9	TRBJ1-2	CASSADGQRNYGYTF	TGTGCCAGCAGCGCCGACGGACAGCGTAACTATGGCTACACCTTC
once	TRBD1	TRBV6-5	TRBJ1-1	CASSFDRGRIAFF	TGTGCCAGCAGTTTTGACAGGGGGCGAATAGCTTTCTTT
-	TRBD1	TRBV19	TRBJ1-1	CASSTTGVNTEAFF	TGTGCCAGTAGTACGACAGGGGTGAACACTGAAGCTTTCTTT
-	-	TRBV2	TRBJ1-5	CASSEDLRQPQHF	TGTGCCAGCAGTGAGGATTTGCGTCAGCCCCAGCATTTT
-	-	TRBV28	TRBJ2-7	CASSLGSYEQYF	TGTGCCAGCAGTTTGGGGAGCTACGAGCAGTACTTC
-	TRBD1	TRBV12-3/TRBV12-4	TRBJ1-2	CASNRQGAGGYTF	TGTGCCAGCAACCGACAGGGGGCTGGGGGCTACACCTTC
-	TRBD2	TRBV6-4	TRBJ2-1	CASSALAGGYNEQFF	TGTGCCAGCAGCGCACTAGCGGGGGGATATAATGAGCAGTTCTTC
-	-	TRBV25-1	TRBJ1-3	CASSVSGNTIYF	TGTGCCAGCAGTGTGTCTGGAAACACCATATATTTT